The sequence of this TCR beta chain was determined in a study of T cells in tuberculosis. Across the study: In South Africa, adults with active tuberculosis were compared with IGRA-negative and latently infected IGRA-positive adolescents. Findings and limits, study-wide: Active tuberculosis TCR-alpha repertoires lay closer to GMM-specific TCRs than IGRA-negative controls, suggesting clonal expansion.

Only in-frame clones appear in the TCRdb table, and some are missing; sequencing was by immunoSEQ multiplex PCR. The repertoire includes around 43,000 clones, about 96% of them detected once, and about 3.8% sits in the top ten. Worth noting for this clone: Antigen unknown.

This CDR3 region has 15 residues. Germline values: CDR1 SNHLY, CDR2 FYNNEI. Germline trimming cut 6 bases from V and 5 bases from J; bases unmatched to any gene: 9. Latent tuberculosis screening used tuberculin skin test and IGRA at entry. On average approximately 100,000 T cells per donor were immunosequenced. Sequenced sample: PBMCs. The receptor comes from a donor aged 10 to 29 with latent tuberculosis or without tuberculosis infection. The chain is built from TRBV2 and TRBJ1-4; 7 bases line up with TRBD1. CDR3 bases: TGTGCCAGCAGAAACCGGGACAGTCCAAATGAAAAACTGTTTTTT. This translates into CASRNRDSPNEKLFF.